Following are 17 T cell receptor beta chains from one sample sequenced in a study of T-cell memory formation after mild COVID-19. One entry per CDR3 protein, called by TCRdb with MiXCR from the 5' RACE reads. Among roughly 200,000 distinct CDR3 sequences, about a fifth were seen once, and the ten largest hold 23%. What was sequenced was PBMCs or a T cell subset sorted from them (not recorded which). These receptors were obtained from an adult woman who had mild COVID-19 (a few samples of this study predate the infection). Cell type and time point are not known.

This clonotype has at least ten counts. The V and J genes are TRBV15 and TRBJ2-1; 7 bases are shared with TRBD2. The CDR3 runs to 14 residues. Per germline, CDR1 LNHNV and CDR2 YYDKDF (reference sequence). J was trimmed by 12 bases and V by 0 bases; bases with no gene match: 8. CDR3 in amino acids: CATSREGLVLAQFF. In DNA form, the CDR3 reads TGTGCCACCAGCAGAGAAGGACTAGTACTGGCGCAGTTCTTC.

The chain joins TRBV5-1 to TRBJ2-7; 7 positions match TRBD2. The CDR3 has 14 amino acids. The V segment lost 1 base and the J segment 5 bases; nucleotides outside the gene matches: 6. Germline V gene sequence: CDR1 SGHRS, CDR2 YFSETQ. CDR3 protein: CASSLWEGRDEQYF. The CDR3 region has the DNA TGCGCCAGCAGCTTGTGGGAGGGCCGAGACGAGCAGTACTTC.

The V call is TRBV12-5, the J call TRBJ1-5; D is perhaps TRBD1 (5 bases). Trimming cost V 6 bases and J 0 bases, with 12 bases left between them. CDR1 is LGHNT and CDR2 is FRNRAP in the germline V gene. This CDR3 is 15 amino acids long. In DNA, the CDR3 is TGTGCTAGTGGAACCGGGACCGCTAGCAATCAGCCCCAGCATTTT. It yields the protein CASGTGTASNQPQHF.

This sequence joins TRBV7-9 and TRBJ1-1; D gene uncertain. The V gene lost 2 bases and the J gene lost 2 bases, with 9 bases spanning the gap. CDR3 length: 14 amino acids. Germline V lookup: CDR1 SEHNR, CDR2 FQNEAQ (reference sequence). The CDR3 DNA follows: TGTGCCAGCAGCTTAAGGGTGGACAACACTGAAGCTTTCTTT. Its translation: CASSLRVDNTEAFF.

With respect to this clonotype: The final CDR3 position lacks the conserved phenylalanine or tryptophan, pointing to a likely read error. This chain connects TRBV9 to TRBJ2-1; TRBD2 agrees at 10 bases. The CDR3 loop spans 17 amino acids. The germline V gene has CDR1 SGDLS and CDR2 YYNGEE. V lost 3 bases and J lost 6; bases outside the gene matches: 12. CDR3 DNA: TGTGCCAGCAGCGACACCCCCCGGGGACTAGCGACCAATGAGCAGTTCTTA. Protein product: CASSDTPRGLATNEQFL.

The chain recombines TRBV7-2 with TRBJ2-2; maybe TRBD2 (5 bases). V lost 2 bases and J 7 bases, leaving 17 bases between the germline ends. Germline V gene lookup returns CDR1 SGHTA and CDR2 FQGNSA. This CDR3 comprises 16 residues. The CDR3 loop is CASSLIDYSGGGELFF. The CDR3 nucleotides are TGTGCCAGCAGCTTAATTGACTACTCGGGTGGCGGGGAGCTGTTTTTT.

The chain joins TRBV13 to TRBJ1-5; D possibly corresponds to TRBD1 (5 bases). The ends were cut back, 3 bases at V and 1 base at J, with 10 bases in the middle. Germline V gene lookup returns CDR1 PRHDT and CDR2 FYEKMQ (reference sequence). This CDR3 is built from 15 residues. CDR3 in DNA: TGTGCCAGCAGCTTCGGTCAGGGAAGCAATCAGCCCCAGCATTTT. Amino acid sequence: CASSFGQGSNQPQHF. Based on the CDR3 plus reference TRBV13 and TRBJ1-5, the full variable domain is AAGVIQSPRHLIKEKRETATLKCYPIPRHDTVYWYQQGPGQDPQFLISFYEKMQSDKGSIPDRFSAQQFSDYHSELNMSSLELGDSALYFCASSFGQGSNQPQHFGDGTRLSIL.

The rearrangement joins TRBV4-3 to TRBJ2-7; 9 nucleotides match TRBD2. This CDR3 is built from 15 residues. Germline loops: CDR1 LGHNA, CDR2 YSLEER. V trimming: 3 bases; J trimming: 13 bases; junction bases outside the gene matches: 16. The CDR3 protein is CASSQGSSGMDLQYF. As DNA, the CDR3 is TGCGCCAGCAGCCAGGGCTCTAGCGGGATGGATCTGCAATACTTC.

The chain links TRBV12-3 or TRBV12-4 to TRBJ2-1; a possible D gene is TRBD2 (6 bases). Between the trimmed V and J ends, which lost 0 bases and 7 bases, there was a span of 10 bases. The CDR3 consists of 14 residues. The CDR3 region has the DNA TGTGCCAGCAGTTTAGCGGGGACTGAAAATGAGCAGTTCTTC. It codes for CASSLAGTENEQFF.

This clonotype was counted a few times. The CDR3 reads CATSDSQGLIPNYEQYF. The DNA for the CDR3 is TGTGCCACCAGTGATTCACAGGGTTTAATCCCCAACTACGAGCAGTACTTC. This chain links TRBV24-1 with TRBJ2-7, with D possibly matching TRBD1 (6 bases). CDR1 is KGHDR, CDR2 SFDVKD, per germline. V was clipped by 2 bases and J by 3 bases, with 19 bases between them. The CDR3 is made up of 17 amino acids.

There are a few counts of this clonotype. The rearrangement links TRBV27 to TRBJ1-5; D uncertain. This CDR3 has 15 amino acids. Trimming left V 6 bases short and J 7 bases short, with 19 bases between. Germline V lookup: CDR1 MNHEY, CDR2 SMNVEV (reference sequence). DNA of the CDR3: TGTGCCAGCAGCCCCACCCTCTCCTCAGGACAGCCCCAGCATTTT. It is translated as CASSPTLSSGQPQHF.

The chain employs TRBV13 and TRBJ2-7, with TRBD1 identical over 8 bases. CDR3 length: 16 amino acids. Trimming at V came to 1 base and at J to 2 bases, leaving 7 bases not matched to a gene. CDR1 and CDR2 (germline): PRHDT, FYEKMQ (reference sequence). The CDR3 bases are TGTGCCAGCAGCTTAGTCGATGAACAGGGGGCCTACGAGCAGTACTTC. Protein product: CASSLVDEQGAYEQYF.

This clonotype was observed a few times. J is TRBJ1-1 and V is TRBV5-6, with 7 bases aligning to TRBD1. The CDR3 runs 13 residues. V was pared by 5 bases and J by 4 bases, with 5 bases of the junction left unmatched. Germline CDR1 and CDR2: SGHDT and YYEEEE. The CDR3: CASSQTGPTEAFF. CDR3 sequence (DNA): TGTGCCAGCAGTCAGACAGGGCCCACTGAAGCTTTCTTT.

The CDR3 spells CASSETSYGYTF. The CDR3 DNA reads TGTGCCAGCAGTGAGACCAGCTATGGCTACACCTTC. The chain uses TRBV25-1 and TRBJ1-2; D is undetermined. V gave up 3 bases and J gave up 4 bases, with 6 bases separating them. CDR3 length: 12 residues. CDR1 is MGHDK, CDR2 SYGVNS, per germline.

J is TRBJ2-1 and V is TRBV18; a possible D gene is TRBD2 (5 bases). The CDR3 spans 13 residues. Trimming pared 0 bases from V and 8 bases from J, leaving 8 bases between. CDR1 is KGHSH, CDR2 LQKENI, per germline. Here the CDR3 reads CASSPPDGDEQFF. CDR3 DNA: TGTGCCAGCTCACCACCCGACGGGGATGAGCAGTTCTTC.

The rearrangement links TRBV11-2 to TRBJ2-7; 14 nucleotides agree with TRBD2. Germline V gives CDR1 SGHAT, CDR2 FQNNGV. The CDR3 is 17 amino acids. Trimming took 5 bases from V and 3 from J; bases not matched to a gene: 9. Here the CDR3 DNA reads TGTGCCAGCAGCCCCGGGACTAGCGGGAGTAGGTTCTACGAGCAGTACTTC. Translating gives CASSPGTSGSRFYEQYF.

This clonotype turned up a few times. This chain uses TRBV4-3 with TRBJ1-5; D is ambiguous. This CDR3 spans 15 amino acids. CDR1 is LGHNA and CDR2 is YSLEER in the germline V gene. Trimming removed 0 bases at V and 7 bases at J, with 13 bases between. CDR3: CASSQEFRGFQPQHF. In nucleotides, the CDR3 is TGCGCCAGCAGCCAAGAATTTCGAGGATTCCAGCCCCAGCATTTT.